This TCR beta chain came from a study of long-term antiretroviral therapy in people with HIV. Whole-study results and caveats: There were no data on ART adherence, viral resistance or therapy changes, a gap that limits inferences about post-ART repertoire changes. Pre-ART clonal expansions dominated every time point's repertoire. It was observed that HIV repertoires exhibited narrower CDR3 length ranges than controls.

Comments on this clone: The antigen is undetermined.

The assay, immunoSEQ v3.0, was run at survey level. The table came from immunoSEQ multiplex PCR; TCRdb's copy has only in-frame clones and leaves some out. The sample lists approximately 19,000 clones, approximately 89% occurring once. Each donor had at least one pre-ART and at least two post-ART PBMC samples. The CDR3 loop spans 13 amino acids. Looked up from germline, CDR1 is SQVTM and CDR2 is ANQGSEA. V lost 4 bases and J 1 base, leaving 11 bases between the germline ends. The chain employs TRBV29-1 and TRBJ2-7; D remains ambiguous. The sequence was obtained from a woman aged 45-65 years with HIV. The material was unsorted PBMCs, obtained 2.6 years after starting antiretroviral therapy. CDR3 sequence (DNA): TGCAGCGTTGCTGGTCAGCCTTCCTACGAGCAGTACTTC. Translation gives CSVAGQPSYEQYF.